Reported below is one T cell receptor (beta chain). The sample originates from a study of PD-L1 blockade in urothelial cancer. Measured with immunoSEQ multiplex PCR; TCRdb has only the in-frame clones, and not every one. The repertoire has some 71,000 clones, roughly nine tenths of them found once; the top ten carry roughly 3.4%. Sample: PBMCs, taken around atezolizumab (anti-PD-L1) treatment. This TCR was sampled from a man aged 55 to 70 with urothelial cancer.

The CDR3 sequence is CASSYYRGNEQYF. In DNA, the CDR3 is TGTGCCAGCAGTTACTACAGGGGTAACGAGCAGTACTTC. The chain carries TRBV6-5 and TRBJ2-7; 7 bases are a match to TRBD1. CDR1 and CDR2 (germline): MNHEY, SVGAGI. V was clipped by 1 base and J by 5 bases; unmatched bases: 2. This CDR3 is 13 amino acids long.